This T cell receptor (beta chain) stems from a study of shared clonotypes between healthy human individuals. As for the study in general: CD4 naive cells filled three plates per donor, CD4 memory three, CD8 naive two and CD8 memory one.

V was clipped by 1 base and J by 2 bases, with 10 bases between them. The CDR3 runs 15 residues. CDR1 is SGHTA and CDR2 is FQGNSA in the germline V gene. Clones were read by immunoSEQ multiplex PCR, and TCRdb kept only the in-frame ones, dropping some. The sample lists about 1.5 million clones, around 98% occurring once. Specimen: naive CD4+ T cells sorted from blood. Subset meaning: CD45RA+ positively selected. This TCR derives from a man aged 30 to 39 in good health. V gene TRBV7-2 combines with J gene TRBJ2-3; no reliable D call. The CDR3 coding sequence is TGTGCCAGCAGCTTAGGGACCCACCCCACAGATACGCAGTATTTT. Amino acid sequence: CASSLGTHPTDTQYF.